This entry lists 4 T cell receptor beta chains sequenced from one sample in a study of blood T cell repertoires in COVID-19 (dated by TCRdb to about 2020). The library was prepared using the immunoSEQ multiplex PCR assay. TCRdb carries this immuneACCESS record with in-frame sequences only. Its versions omit some clonotypes, under half of them owing to an unresolved V gene in the studies checked, with the rest unexplained. This sample holds 200,000 to 300,000 clones; about nine tenths were observed only once. The top ten clonotypes cover roughly 7% of the sample. The specimen was peripheral blood. The source is a man aged 55 to 69 who had recovered from COVID-19.

This CDR3 reads CASRRNSNNSPLHF. The CDR3 nucleotides are TGTGCCAGCAGAAGGAACAGCAATAATTCACCCCTCCACTTT. The chain carries TRBV6-5 and TRBJ1-6; no clear D. V was clipped by 6 bases and J by 5 bases, with 11 bases between them. The V gene's germline CDR1 is MNHEY and CDR2 SVGAGI. CDR3 length equals 14 residues.

V is TRBV27 and J is TRBJ2-1; 11 nucleotides line up with TRBD2. The germline V gene has CDR1 MNHEY and CDR2 SMNVEV (reference sequence). The CDR3 spans 16 residues. J was trimmed by 7 bases and V by 5 bases; bases with no gene match: 10. This CDR3 is CASSPIAGGPLNEQFF. The DNA of the CDR3 is TGTGCCAGCAGTCCAATAGCGGGGGGGCCCTTGAATGAGCAGTTCTTC.

This chain uses TRBV27 with TRBJ1-5, with D perhaps matching TRBD1 (6 bases). Germline V CDR1 and CDR2: MNHEY, SMNVEV (reference sequence). The CDR3 has 14 residues. Deletions cut 6 bases from V and 7 bases from J, with 16 bases between. DNA of the CDR3: TGTGCCAGCAGCCACGGACAGATGGGCCAGCCCCAGCATTTT. It yields the protein CASSHGQMGQPQHF.

The rearrangement links TRBV5-1 to TRBJ2-4; 12 bases agree with TRBD2. The CDR3 extends over 18 amino acids. Trimming cost V 1 base and J 2 bases; bases outside gene matches: 7. CDR1 is SGHRS and CDR2 is YFSETQ in the germline V gene. The CDR3 DNA reads TGCGCCAGCAGCTTGTGGGCCGGACTAGCGGGGCCCAAAAACATTCAGTACTTC. Translated, it gives CASSLWAGLAGPKNIQYF.